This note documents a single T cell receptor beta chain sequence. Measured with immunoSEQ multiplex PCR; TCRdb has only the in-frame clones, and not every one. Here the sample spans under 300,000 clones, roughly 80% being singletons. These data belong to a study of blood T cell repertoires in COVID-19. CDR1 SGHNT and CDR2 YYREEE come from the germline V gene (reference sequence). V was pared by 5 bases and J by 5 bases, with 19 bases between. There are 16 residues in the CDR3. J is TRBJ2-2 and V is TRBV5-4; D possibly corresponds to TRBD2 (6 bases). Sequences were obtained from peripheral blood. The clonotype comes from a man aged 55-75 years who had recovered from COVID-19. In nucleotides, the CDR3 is TGTGCCAGCAGGCCCGGTCGGGAGACCCCGACCGGGGAGCTGTTTTTT. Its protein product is CASRPGRETPTGELFF.